These 15 T cell receptor beta chains came from one sample sequenced in a study of T cell responses to AZD1222 COVID-19 vaccine. Method: immunoSEQ multiplex PCR; TCRdb's copy keeps in-frame clones and lacks some. The table shows roughly 140,000 clones, with over 80% occurring only once. The specimen was peripheral blood, collected on day 0 of MenACWY control vaccination. All receptors come from an adult in good health.

V gene TRBV28 combines with J gene TRBJ1-1; 8 nucleotides agree with TRBD1. The CDR3 consists of 14 residues. Germline V gene data show CDR1 as MDHEN and CDR2 as SYDVKM. With V trimmed by 5 bases and J by 2 bases, 4 bases remained unmatched. The CDR3 DNA sequence: TGTGCCAGCAGTATAGGACAGGGTAACACTGAAGCTTTCTTT. Residues: CASSIGQGNTEAFF.

This rearrangement joins TRBV28 to TRBJ1-5; D not certain. This CDR3 is built from 12 residues. Trimming shortened V by 2 bases and J by 11 bases, and 10 bases separated the two germline ends. CDR1 is MDHEN, CDR2 SYDVKM, per germline. The CDR3 sequence: CASSLLSQSQHF. The DNA of the CDR3 is TGTGCCAGCAGTTTACTGTCGCAGTCCCAGCATTTT.

The genes are TRBV6-5 and TRBJ2-5, with unresolved D. V gave up 4 bases and J gave up 5 bases, with 14 bases separating them. The CDR3 spans 14 residues. Germline V gene lookup returns CDR1 MNHEY and CDR2 SVGAGI. Here the CDR3 reads CASSSGRLRETQYF. CDR3 sequence (DNA): TGTGCCAGCAGTTCCGGACGACTGCGGGAGACCCAGTACTTC.

The chain combines TRBV7-6 with TRBJ1-2; D unclear. Germline V lookup: CDR1 SGHVS, CDR2 FNYEAQ. This CDR3 has 13 residues. The germline V and J ends were trimmed by 4 bases and 4 bases, with 10 bases remaining between them. CDR3 DNA sequence: TGTGCCAGCAGCTCCCAAGTGTCCTATGGCTACACCTTC. Its protein is CASSSQVSYGYTF. The variable domain in full, with the rest retrieved from reference TRBV7-6 and TRBJ1-2, is GAGVSQSPRYKVTKRGQDVALRCDPISGHVSLYWYRQALGQGPEFLTYFNYEAQQDKSGLPNDRFSAERPEGSISTLTIQRTEQRDSAMYRCASSSQVSYGYTFGSGTRLTVV.

V usage is TRBV28 and J usage is TRBJ1-1; TRBD1 might be the D (5 bases). The CDR3 totals 15 residues. CDR1 and CDR2 from the germline V gene are MDHEN and SYDVKM. The V gene lost 6 bases and the J gene lost 1 base, with 15 bases spanning the gap. Written as DNA, the CDR3 is TGTGCCAGCAGCACCCCGGGGCCAGGGAACACTGAAGCTTTCTTT. It specifies CASSTPGPGNTEAFF.

In DNA, the CDR3 is TGTGCCACCAGCAGAGAAGCGGGGGGGAGTAACTATGGCTACACCTTC. The encoded protein is CATSREAGGSNYGYTF. The chain links TRBV15 to TRBJ1-2, with D tentatively TRBD1 (5 bases). Germline V gene sequence: CDR1 LNHNV, CDR2 YYDKDF (reference sequence). Trimming left V 0 bases short and J 1 base short, with 12 bases between. This CDR3 region has 16 residues.

The chain uses TRBV3-1 (or the pseudogene TRBV3-2) and TRBJ1-5, with TRBD1 matching over 8 bases. The CDR3 loop spans 15 amino acids. In germline, CDR1 is LGHDT, CDR2 YNNKEL (reference sequence). The ends lost 4 bases at V and 4 bases at J; junction bases unmatched: 6. CDR3 DNA sequence: TGTGCCAGCAGCCCTGGACAGGGAATGAATCAGCCCCAGCATTTT. This encodes CASSPGQGMNQPQHF.

The genes are TRBV29-1 and TRBJ2-7; 8 bases match TRBD1. J lost 0 bases, V lost 7 bases, and 5 bases had no gene match. This CDR3 has 13 residues. Germline V gives CDR1 SQVTM, CDR2 ANQGSEA. The CDR3 nucleotides are TGCAGCGGGCGGACAGGGAGCTCCTACGAGCAGTACTTC. As protein: CSGRTGSSYEQYF.

This chain uses TRBV10-2 with TRBJ2-3, with D perhaps TRBD2 (5 bases). The CDR3 totals 14 residues. Germline V gives CDR1 WSHSY, CDR2 SAAADI. V lost 4 bases to trimming and J lost 2 bases, with 10 bases between them. As DNA, the CDR3 is TGCGCCAGCAGTGGATCCGGACTCACAGATACGCAGTATTTT. It specifies CASSGSGLTDTQYF.

The rearrangement links TRBV28 to TRBJ2-7; no clear D gene. The length of the CDR3 is 14 residues. V was clipped by 1 base and J by 0 bases, with 7 bases between them. Looked up from germline, CDR1 is MDHEN and CDR2 is SYDVKM. CDR3: CASSLSTYSYEQYF. In nucleotides, the CDR3 is TGTGCCAGCAGTTTATCCACATACTCCTACGAGCAGTACTTC. The full variable domain, in which reference TRBV28 and TRBJ2-7 provide the parts outside the CDR3, is DVKVTQSSRYLVKRTGEKVFLECVQDMDHENMFWYRQDPGLGLRLIYFSYDVKMKEKGDIPEGYSVSREKKERFSLILESASTNQTSMYLCASSLSTYSYEQYFGPGTRLTVT.

The V call is TRBV3-1 (or the pseudogene TRBV3-2), the J call TRBJ2-3; D not certain. The germline V and J ends were trimmed by 4 bases and 8 bases, with 13 bases remaining between them. The CDR3 is 13 residues long. In germline, CDR1 is LGHDT, CDR2 YNNKEL (reference sequence). CDR3 DNA: TGTGCCAGCAGCCCCCAAGGGTCGGCTACGCAGTATTTT. Protein product: CASSPQGSATQYF.

The V gene is TRBV2, the J gene TRBJ1-5; tentatively, D is TRBD1 (5 bases). Deletions cut 6 bases from V and 3 bases from J, with 12 bases between. The CDR3 has 14 residues. Looked up from germline, CDR1 is SNHLY and CDR2 is FYNNEI. In nucleotides, the CDR3 is TGTGCCAGCAGGGCGGGAGGGGTCAATCAGCCCCAGCATTTT. Encoded protein: CASRAGGVNQPQHF.

V usage is TRBV10-3 and J usage is TRBJ1-4; a possible D gene is TRBD1 (6 bases). With 3 bases removed from V and 7 bases from J, the gap between germline ends came to 9 bases. The CDR3 length is 13 residues. Germline CDR1 is ENHRY and CDR2 is SYGVKD. The CDR3 region is CAISEGGGEKLFF. The DNA for the CDR3 is TGTGCCATCAGTGAAGGGGGAGGTGAAAAACTGTTTTTT.

V is TRBV29-1 and J is TRBJ2-7; D is possibly TRBD1 (5 bases). V shed 4 bases and J shed 6 bases, with 10 bases lying between them. There are 11 residues in the CDR3. Germline V gene lookup returns CDR1 SQVTM and CDR2 ANQGSEA. The CDR3 nucleotides are TGCAGCGTTGCAGGGCTTAGCGAGCAGTACTTC. It is translated as CSVAGLSEQYF.

The chain recombines TRBV5-1 with TRBJ1-2; TRBD1 agrees at 9 bases. The CDR3 totals 16 residues. The ends lost 4 bases at V and 2 bases at J; junction bases unmatched: 9. Per the germline V gene, CDR1 is SGHRS and CDR2 is YFSETQ. CDR3 protein: CASSNRDRDGNYGYTF. The DNA of the CDR3 is TGCGCCAGCAGCAACCGGGACAGGGATGGGAACTATGGCTACACCTTC.